This entry lists 21 T cell receptor beta chains sequenced from one sample in a study of T cells after yellow fever vaccination. TCRdb redid the calling of the 5' RACE reads with MiXCR, one entry per CDR3 protein. The sample yields 110,000 or so distinct CDR3 sequences, about 6.8% seen once. This material consisted of CD4+ T cells sorted from PBMCs, taken around 45 days after the first yellow fever vaccination. These TCRs come from a man aged 18 to 29 who received the YFV17D yellow fever vaccine.

This clonotype was seen just once. At one of its ends the junction is not consistent with the germline gene, which may arise from a read error. The chain uses TRBV5-6 and TRBJ1-2; D unresolved. The germline CDR1 and CDR2 sequences are SGHDT and YYEEEE. The CDR3 sequence is 14 residues long. CDR3 in amino acids: CASSPVGPAEGYAF. CDR3 DNA: TGTGCCAGCAGCCCCGTCGGGCCGGCGGAGGGCTACGCCTTC.

This clonotype was counted at least ten times. The CDR3 is CSVEVGGTSGFNEQFF. CDR3 DNA sequence: TGCAGCGTTGAAGTCGGCGGGACTAGCGGGTTCAATGAGCAGTTCTTC. The chain joins TRBV29-1 to TRBJ2-1; TRBD2 matches 12 bases. Per the germline V gene, CDR1 is SQVTM and CDR2 is ANQGSEA. Unmatched junction bases numbered 7, after V lost 1 base and J lost 6 bases. This CDR3 is 16 amino acids long.

This clonotype was recorded many times. V is TRBV19 and J is TRBJ2-5, with D perhaps TRBD1 or TRBD2 (6 bases each). Deletions cut 9 bases from V and 7 bases from J, with 21 bases between. This CDR3 has 14 residues. Germline lookup yields CDR1 LNHDA and CDR2 SQIVND (reference sequence). CDR3 sequence: CASRTPGAGGTQYF. Here the CDR3 DNA reads TGTGCCAGCAGAACCCCAGGGGCCGGGGGGACCCAGTACTTC.

This clonotype has ten or more counts. The V gene is TRBV5-1, the J gene TRBJ2-5; D is unclear. The germline V gene has CDR1 SGHRS and CDR2 YFSETQ. V lost 3 bases and J 2 bases, leaving 11 bases between the germline ends. The CDR3 is 14 residues long. The CDR3 nucleotides are TGCGCCAGCAGCTCCCAACCCCAACAAGAGACCCAGTACTTC. Translation gives CASSSQPQQETQYF.

This clonotype came up many times. The V and J genes are TRBV6-1 and TRBJ2-5; weak D call: TRBD2 (5 bases). Trimming took 7 bases from V and 2 from J, leaving 11 bases between them. CDR1 MNHNS and CDR2 SASEGT come from the germline V gene. This CDR3 contains 13 residues. CDR3: CASTFGRQETQYF. In DNA, the CDR3 is TGTGCCAGCACCTTTGGGAGACAAGAGACCCAGTACTTC.

This clonotype was counted at least ten times. The V and J genes are TRBV20-1 and TRBJ1-3; D gene uncertain. Germline CDR1 and CDR2: DFQATT and SNEGSKA (reference sequence). This CDR3 is 14 amino acids long. V dropped 0 bases and J dropped 4 bases, with 10 bases sitting between them. The CDR3 sequence is CSARDSSAGNTIYF. DNA for the CDR3: TGCAGTGCTAGAGATAGCTCGGCAGGAAACACCATATATTTT.

The rearrangement links TRBV19 to TRBJ2-2, with 13 bases identical to TRBD2. This CDR3 region has 17 residues. Trimming removed 8 bases from V and 0 bases from J; junction bases left unmatched: 6. Germline values: CDR1 LNHDA, CDR2 SQIVND (reference sequence). The CDR3 DNA follows: TGTGCCAGTCGCGGACTAGCGGGGGTCGCGAACACCGGGGAGCTGTTTTTT. Protein: CASRGLAGVANTGELFF.

This clonotype was counted many times. The chain joins TRBV12-3 or TRBV12-4 to TRBJ2-3, with D perhaps assigned TRBD1 or TRBD2 (6 bases each). This CDR3 is 15 amino acids long. The V gene lost 3 bases and the J gene lost 2 bases, with 12 bases spanning the gap. The CDR3 DNA reads as TGTGCCAGCAGTTTGTTTGGGGGGCCCACAGATACGCAGTATTTT. Its protein is CASSLFGGPTDTQYF.

This clonotype appeared a few times. CDR3 residues: CATQDSLFASTDTQYF. The CDR3, as DNA: TGTGCCACTCAAGACAGCCTCTTTGCTAGCACAGATACGCAGTATTTT. The V call is TRBV18, the J call TRBJ2-3, with D possibly matching TRBD1 (5 bases). The germline V gene has CDR1 KGHSH and CDR2 LQKENI. Trimming took off 10 bases at V and 0 bases at J, with 20 bases between the two ends. This CDR3 spans 16 amino acids.

This clonotype occurred a few times. V and J are TRBV11-3 and TRBJ2-2; D is unresolved. The CDR3 consists of 13 residues. The V gene's germline CDR1 is SGHNT and CDR2 YENEEA. Trimming cost V 4 bases and J 7 bases, with 10 bases left between them. CDR3 nucleotide sequence: TGTGCCAGCAGCTCAAGGGCGATCGGGGAGCTGTTTTTT. Translated, it gives CASSSRAIGELFF.

This clonotype was picked up many times. This chain joins TRBV5-1 and TRBJ2-2; D gene uncertain. This CDR3 comprises 13 residues. The germline V gene encodes CDR1 SGHRS and CDR2 YFSETQ. Trimming stripped 0 bases from V and 7 bases from J, with 7 bases between. The CDR3 bases are TGCGCCAGCAGCTTGGCCGATAGCGGGGAGCTGTTTTTT. It translates to CASSLADSGELFF.

This clonotype showed up many times. The chain combines TRBV3-1 with TRBJ2-7; no reliable D call. Trimming stripped 1 base from V and 3 bases from J, with 7 bases between. Germline CDR1 and CDR2: LGHDT and YNNKEL (reference sequence). CDR3 size: 13 residues. The CDR3 here is CASSQGTLYEQYF. CDR3 DNA sequence: TGTGCCAGCAGCCAAGGAACCCTCTACGAGCAGTACTTC.

This clonotype was seen at least ten times. The V and J genes are TRBV20-1 and TRBJ1-5; no clear D gene. Germline lookup yields CDR1 DFQATT and CDR2 SNEGSKA (reference sequence). The CDR3 contains 14 residues. Trimming left V 4 bases short and J 1 base short, with 11 bases between. The CDR3 sequence: CSAMRDMSNQPQHF. CDR3 in DNA: TGCAGTGCTATGAGGGATATGAGCAATCAGCCCCAGCATTTT.

This clonotype turned up a few times. The chain joins TRBV28 to TRBJ2-6; 9 bases fit TRBD2. The CDR3 consists of 18 residues. The germline V gene has CDR1 MDHEN and CDR2 SYDVKM. Trimming removed 3 bases from V and 0 bases from J; junction bases left unmatched: 6. In DNA, the CDR3 is TGTGCCAGCAGTTTGCGGGGGGGGTCGATCTCTGGGGCCAACGTCCTGACTTTC. Its translation is CASSLRGGSISGANVLTF.

This clonotype came up many times. V gene TRBV7-3 combines with J gene TRBJ2-1; 10 positions agree with TRBD2. Germline V gene data show CDR1 as SGHTA and CDR2 as FQGTGA. The V segment lost 4 bases and the J segment 4 bases; nucleotides outside the gene matches: 4. This CDR3 spans 15 amino acids. The DNA for the CDR3 is TGTGCCAGCAGCTCTAGCGGGGGAAGATACAATGAGCAGTTCTTC. It codes for CASSSSGGRYNEQFF. Full variable domain (rest looked up from reference TRBV7-3 and TRBJ2-1): GAGVSQTPSNKVTEKGKYVELRCDPISGHTALYWYRQSLGQGPEFLIYFQGTGAADDSGLPNDRFFAVRPEGSVSTLKIQRTERGDSAVYLCASSSSGGRYNEQFFGPGTRLTVL.

This clonotype was seen at least ten times. The chain uses TRBV5-4 and TRBJ2-7, with 9 bases aligning to TRBD1. V lost 3 bases to trimming and J lost 7 bases; unmatched junction nucleotides: 5. The length of the CDR3 is 13 residues. Germline V gives CDR1 SGHNT, CDR2 YYREEE (reference sequence). CDR3 amino acids: CASSSYRGQEQYV. CDR3 in DNA: TGTGCCAGCAGCTCGTACAGGGGGCAAGAGCAGTACGTC.

This clonotype was observed a handful of times. This rearrangement joins TRBV7-2 to TRBJ2-3; D possibly matches TRBD1 or TRBD2 (5 bases each). The germline V gene encodes CDR1 SGHTA and CDR2 FQGNSA. V shed 4 bases and J shed 2 bases, with 16 bases lying between them. The CDR3 is 16 residues long. CDR3 amino acids: CASSSPPGTFTDTQYF. In nucleotides, the CDR3 is TGTGCCAGCAGCTCTCCCCCCGGGACCTTCACAGATACGCAGTATTTT.

This clonotype was recorded many times. The gene calls are TRBV20-1 and TRBJ2-7; D gene uncertain. Trimming took off 0 bases at V and 2 bases at J, with 5 bases between the two ends. The V gene's germline CDR1 is DFQATT and CDR2 SNEGSKA (reference sequence). This CDR3 region has 12 residues. The CDR3 DNA sequence: TGCAGTGCTAGAGAGGAGCCCTACGAGCAGTACGTC. Amino acid sequence: CSAREEPYEQYV.

This clonotype showed up many times. The chain is built from TRBV7-2 and TRBJ2-1, with 12 positions matching TRBD1. After removal of 8 bases from V and 10 bases from J, the junction contained 12 bases not matched to a gene. The germline V gene encodes CDR1 SGHTA and CDR2 FQGNSA. The CDR3 runs 15 residues. The CDR3 DNA is TGTGCCAGCTCGAAGGGGGGGACAGGGGGCCAGGAGCAGTTCTTC. Amino acid sequence: CASSKGGTGGQEQFF.

This clonotype was counted many times. The chain couples TRBV12-3 or TRBV12-4 to TRBJ2-1, with a possible D match to TRBD2 (6 bases). The V end lost 2 bases, the J end lost 1 base, and 12 bases lay between the germline ends. CDR3 length: 16 residues. The CDR3 is CASSLRGGVSYNEQFF. CDR3 sequence (DNA): TGTGCCAGCAGTTTAAGGGGCGGGGTATCCTACAATGAGCAGTTCTTC.

This clonotype has at least ten counts. The chain joins TRBV5-1 to TRBJ2-1; 8 bases are shared with TRBD2. Germline assignment: CDR1 SGHRS and CDR2 YFSETQ. The CDR3 contains 14 residues. J was trimmed by 7 bases and V by 7 bases; bases with no gene match: 10. Here the CDR3 reads CASSGGGSLNEQFF. Here the CDR3 DNA reads TGCGCCAGCTCCGGGGGGGGCAGTTTGAATGAGCAGTTCTTC.